A selection of T cell receptor beta chains follows, all from one sample in a study of T cells in Graves' hyperthyroidism and ophthalmopathy. A single record per CDR3 protein comes from TCRdb applying MiXCR to the multiplex PCR reads. The sample contains about 420,000 distinct CDR3 sequences, roughly 13% of which appear only once. Sequenced material: blood. These receptors originate from a woman aged 18 to 35 with Graves' hyperthyroidism. CDR3s include the opening cysteine and the closing phenylalanine or tryptophan. Each record gives: D gene, V gene, clone size, J gene, CDR3 DNA, CDR3 protein. A D gene is named only where the DNA matches it firmly. The size of a clone is reported for some rows only, either as once, few or many, or as a class for expanded clones.

-	TRBV5-6	-	TRBJ1-1	TGTGCCAGCAGCTTGGGTGGGGCCGGTGAAGCTTTCTTT	CASSLGGAGEAFF
TRBD1	TRBV3-1	many	TRBJ1-1	TGTGCCAGCAGCCAAGAACAGGGGTGGTTGAACACTGAAGCTTTCTTT	CASSQEQGWLNTEAFF
-	TRBV7-9	-	TRBJ2-2	TGTGCCAGCAGCTTTTCTTCGGCCGGGAACACCGGGGAGCTGTTTTTT	CASSFSSAGNTGELFF
-	TRBV29-1	many	TRBJ1-1	TGCAGCGCAGAGGACAGAGAGGAAGCTTTCTTT	CSAEDREEAFF
-	TRBV18	-	TRBJ1-4	TGTGCCAGCTCACCCGGGTGGGGCGAACTCATGAAGGAACTGTTTTTT	CASSPGWGELMKELFF
-	TRBV12-3/TRBV12-4	-	TRBJ1-3	TGTGCCAGCAGTTTCCCCCAGATCTCTGGAAACACCATATATTTT	CASSFPQISGNTIYF
TRBD1	TRBV12-3/TRBV12-4	few	TRBJ2-2	TGTGCCAGCAGTCGACAGGGATGGGGGACCGGGGAGCTGTTTTTT	CASSRQGWGTGELFF
TRBD2	TRBV5-1	-	TRBJ2-3	TGCGCCAGCAGCCCCGGACTAGCCCTACGCACAGATACGCAGTATTTT	CASSPGLALRTDTQYF
TRBD1	TRBV27	-	TRBJ2-5	TGTGCCAGCAGTCCACAGGGGGTGGGGGAGACCCAGTACTTC	CASSPQGVGETQYF
-	TRBV11-2	many	TRBJ2-7	TGTGCCAGCAGCACGTCGGGGCATCCGAACTACGAGCAGTACTTC	CASSTSGHPNYEQYF
-	TRBV20-1	many	TRBJ2-2	TGCAGTGCTAGCGCACAGGGTACGGCCGGGGAGCTGTTTTTT	CSASAQGTAGELFF
TRBD2	TRBV10-1	-	TRBJ2-2	TGCGCCAGCAGCCGGACTAGCGGGACGAACACCGGGGAGCTGTTTTTT	CASSRTSGTNTGELFF
-	TRBV9	few	TRBJ2-1	TGTGCCAGCAGCGTAGACCCGAAACTGAGGTTGGATGAGCAGTTCTTC	CASSVDPKLRLDEQFF
TRBD2	TRBV5-4	-	TRBJ2-7	TGTGCCAGCAGCGGGGGGGCGGGAGGCAACGAGCAGTACTTC	CASSGGAGGNEQYF
-	TRBV6-6	many	TRBJ1-4	TGTGCCAGCAGTTACTCGGGGGCTAATGAAAAACTGTTTTTT	CASSYSGANEKLFF
-	TRBV20-1	-	TRBJ2-3	TGCAGTGCTATCTGGGGTGTGCAGTATTTT	CSAIWGVQYF
-	TRBV6-1	-	TRBJ1-1	TGTGCCAGCAGTGAAGTTGGGTATTCGGGCACTGAAGCTTTCTTT	CASSEVGYSGTEAFF
-	TRBV11-2	few	TRBJ1-2	TGTGCCAGCAGCTTAGTCTCCCCGAGCACCTTC	CASSLVSPSTF
-	TRBV6-5	-	TRBJ1-2	TGTGCCAGCAGTTACTCCGGGAACAAGAGATATGGCTACACCTTC	CASSYSGNKRYGYTF
-	TRBV30	many	TRBJ1-4	TGTGCCTGTCTCAATGAAAAACTGTTTTTT	CACLNEKLFF
-	TRBV6-2/TRBV6-3	many	TRBJ1-1	TGTGCCAGCAGTTCGAGGGGGATGAACACTGAAGCTTTCTTT	CASSSRGMNTEAFF
TRBD1	TRBV6-1	few	TRBJ2-7	TGTGCCAGCAGCCCGGGACAGGGAAAAGGTGGGCAGTACTTC	CASSPGQGKGGQYF
-	TRBV5-1	many	TRBJ2-3	TGCGCCAGCAGCTTAACAGGGTTTACAGATACGCAGTATTTT	CASSLTGFTDTQYF
TRBD1	TRBV28	-	TRBJ1-4	TGTGCCAGCAGCCGACAGGGGGCAACTAATGAAAAACTGTTTTTT	CASSRQGATNEKLFF
-	TRBV7-9	-	TRBJ2-1	TGTGCCAGCAGGGCAGTATACAATGAGCAGTTCTTC	CASRAVYNEQFF
-	TRBV28	many	TRBJ2-5	TGTGCCAGCAAGCTAGCGCACCAAGAGACCCAGTACTTC	CASKLAHQETQYF
TRBD1	TRBV5-5	many	TRBJ1-1	TGTGCCAGCAGCTGGAGACAGGGAGGAAGGAACACTGAAGCTTTCTTT	CASSWRQGGRNTEAFF
TRBD1	TRBV20-1	few	TRBJ2-7	TGCAGTGCTACCGGGACAGTGTACGAGCAGTACTTC	CSATGTVYEQYF
TRBD2	TRBV4-3	-	TRBJ2-1	TGCGCCAGCAGCCAAGGAGGATCATGGGGGAGGGATGTCCATGAGCAGTTCTTC	CASSQGGSWGRDVHEQFF